This TCR beta chain was observed in a study of T cell repertoires in cytomegalovirus infection. Study-wide background: Both a matching HLA type and CMV infection were indicated by public TCR beta signatures.

CDR1 is KGHSH, CDR2 LQKENI, per germline. This CDR3 has 14 residues. The V and J ends lost 6 bases and 6 bases respectively, with 15 bases between them. From the reads, TCRdb called clonotypes with MiXCR, one entry per CDR3 protein. This table has roughly 500,000 distinct CDR3 sequences, more than 40% appearing once. Study observations and caveats: Cumulated frequencies of public TCR beta families served to identify carriers of CMV plus the relevant HLA. Dominating the ex vivo response were HLA-C-restricted CMV-specific TCR beta clonotypes.

This clonotype was seen only a few times. Its specificity is unknown. The sample was cultured PBMCs, taken from culture after CMV antigen stimulation. This clonotype was sampled from a human donor in good health (CMV status not recorded). Some clones in this sample may be carry-over from other donors' samples. The V call is TRBV18, the J call TRBJ2-1, with a tentative D call TRBD1 (6 bases). CDR3 in DNA: TGTGCCAGCTCCGAACAGGGATCCCTCAATGAGCAGTTCTTC. Translating gives CASSEQGSLNEQFF.